This T cell receptor beta chain was sequenced during a study of identical twins. Study outcomes and limitations: Analyses of zero insertions could be partly confounded by invariant MAIT and iNKT cells.

Template switching created a universal primer site, and the cDNA included unique molecular identifiers. TCRdb re-called the 5' RACE reads with MiXCR, one entry per CDR3 protein. The table has some 560,000 distinct CDR3 sequences, approximately 10% seen once. Turning to this clonotype: Its antigen is not known.

The germline V gene encodes CDR1 SGHAT and CDR2 FQNNGV. The CDR3 length is 15 residues. Trimming took 2 bases from V and 2 from J, leaving 11 bases between them. In addition, the sample was reused for a study of yellow fever vaccine responses in identical twins.

The origin of this receptor is a woman younger than 35 in good health. The sequenced material came from PBMCs. This chain links TRBV11-2 with TRBJ2-3; either TRBD1 or TRBD2 may fit D (5 bases each). This CDR3 reads CASSLRGAPTDTQYF. Here the CDR3 DNA reads TGTGCCAGCAGCTTACGAGGGGCCCCCACAGATACGCAGTATTTT.